The 16 T cell receptor beta chains below were found in one sample sequenced in a study of sequential checkpoint blockade in melanoma. The method was immunoSEQ multiplex PCR; TCRdb's version includes in-frame clones alone and lacks a portion of them. The data contain about 6,100 clones, less than 60% of them singletons. Documented treatment: randomized to nivolumab then ipilimumab (arm A) or the reverse (arm B). This specimen consisted of CD8+ T cells sorted from blood (inferred from file names), obtained from a patient given nivolumab and ipilimumab in sequence. The receptors derive from a human patient with melanoma. Some clones in this sample may be carry-over from other donors' samples.

The chain uses TRBV5-8 and TRBJ1-3; the D is unclear. CDR1 and CDR2 from the germline V gene are SGHTS and YDEGEE. This CDR3 contains 15 residues. Trimming left V 5 bases short and J 0 bases short, with 12 bases between. This chain's CDR3 is CASRIVGSSGNTIYF. Here the CDR3 DNA reads TGTGCCAGCAGAATCGTGGGGAGCTCTGGAAACACCATATATTTT.

V is TRBV9 and J is TRBJ2-3; 9 nucleotides line up with TRBD1. V shed 0 bases, J shed 6 bases, and the junction held 5 bases outside the gene matches. Per the germline V gene, CDR1 is SGDLS and CDR2 is YYNGEE. This CDR3 has 15 amino acids. CDR3 coding DNA: TGTGCCAGCAGCGTAGCAGGACAGGGGATCGATACGCAGTATTTT. Protein product: CASSVAGQGIDTQYF.

For the CDR3, the DNA is TGCGCCAGCAGCCGGGGAGAGAGCAGTCCCTACGAGCAGTACTTC. It specifies CASSRGESSPYEQYF. The chain uses TRBV5-1 and TRBJ2-7; tentative D call: TRBD2 (5 bases). V was shortened by 4 bases and J by 2 bases, with 16 bases between the two germline ends. Germline CDR1 and CDR2: SGHRS and YFSETQ. The CDR3 is 15 amino acids.

There are a few counts of this clone. DNA for the CDR3: TGTGCCAGCCGGTTTGCGGAGAACACTGAAGCTTTCTTT. This translates into CASRFAENTEAFF. V gene TRBV6-5 combines with J gene TRBJ1-1, with D unclear. CDR3 length: 13 amino acids. Trimming left V 8 bases short and J 1 base short, with 11 bases between. CDR1 is MNHEY, CDR2 SVGAGI, per germline.

The CDR3 sequence: CASSPRYEQYF. The CDR3 DNA is TGTGCCAGCAGTCCCCGGTACGAGCAGTACTTC. The genes are TRBV6-5 and TRBJ2-5, with D uncertain. The DNA end is more similar to TRBJ2-7, so the J call may be wrong. The germline V gene encodes CDR1 MNHEY and CDR2 SVGAGI. The CDR3 runs 11 residues.

There are a few counts of this clone. The J gene is TRBJ2-7, the V gene TRBV4-3; D ambiguous. Trimming pared 0 bases from V and 0 bases from J, leaving 6 bases between. CDR3 length equals 14 residues. The V gene's germline CDR1 is LGHNA and CDR2 YSLEER. CDR3 protein: CASSQDPYSYEQYF. Here the CDR3 DNA reads TGCGCCAGCAGCCAAGACCCGTACTCCTACGAGCAGTACTTC.

The gene calls are TRBV28 and TRBJ2-7, with TRBD1 matching over 7 bases. The CDR3 is made up of 14 amino acids. Unmatched junction bases numbered 4, after V lost 3 bases and J lost 2 bases. The germline V gene has CDR1 MDHEN and CDR2 SYDVKM. The CDR3 reads CASSLVQGTYEQYF. For the CDR3, the DNA is TGTGCCAGCAGTTTGGTACAGGGGACCTACGAGCAGTACTTC.

This clone was recorded once. The CDR3: CASSYTGYEQYF. DNA of the CDR3: TGTGCCAGCAGTTATACAGGGTACGAGCAGTACTTC. The chain links TRBV5-5 to TRBJ2-7; D may be TRBD1 (6 bases). CDR3 length: 12 residues. Looked up from germline, CDR1 is SGHKS and CDR2 is YYEKEE (reference sequence). The ends were cut back, 5 bases at V and 4 bases at J, with 10 bases in the middle. The full variable domain, with the rest looked up from reference TRBV5-5 and TRBJ2-7, is DAGVTQSPTHLIKTRGQQVTLRCSPISGHKSVSWYQQVLGQGPQFIFQYYEKEERGRGNFPDRFSARQFPNYSSELNVNALLLGDSALYLCASSYTGYEQYFGPGTRLTVT.

V and J are TRBV5-4 and TRBJ1-2, with D perhaps matching TRBD1 (6 bases). CDR3 length: 15 residues. Looked up from germline, CDR1 is SGHNT and CDR2 is YYREEE (reference sequence). Trimming pared 0 bases from V and 0 bases from J, leaving 9 bases between. The CDR3 DNA is TGTGCCAGCAGCTTGGGGACAGAGTCTAACTATGGCTACACCTTC. It codes for CASSLGTESNYGYTF.

In this sample, this clone turned up once. The J gene is TRBJ1-6, the V gene TRBV30, with D maybe TRBD1 (6 bases). The CDR3 covers 20 residues. Germline V gives CDR1 GTSNPN, CDR2 SVGIG (reference sequence). V was cut by 3 bases and J by 0 bases, with 24 bases left in between. This chain's CDR3 is CAWREQRDTGRNSYNSPLHF. The DNA for the CDR3 is TGTGCCTGGAGGGAACAGCGGGACACGGGCAGAAACTCCTATAATTCACCCCTCCACTTT.

This clone qualifies as medium-sized (0.01 to 0.1%). V is TRBV7-9 and J is TRBJ1-4, with 8 positions matching TRBD1. Trimming removed 4 bases from V and 5 bases from J; junction bases left unmatched: 9. The V gene's germline CDR1 is SEHNR and CDR2 FQNEAQ (reference sequence). The CDR3 contains 16 residues. The CDR3: CASSSDREGPNEKLFF. CDR3 DNA: TGTGCCAGCAGCTCGGACAGGGAGGGCCCCAATGAAAAACTGTTTTTT.

This clone is deemed medium-sized (0.01 to 0.1%). This CDR3 reads CASSTGTGGPNTEAFF. The CDR3 nucleotides read TGTGCCAGCAGTACGGGGACAGGGGGCCCGAACACTGAAGCTTTCTTT. The V and J genes are TRBV27 and TRBJ1-1; 12 bases are shared with TRBD1. Germline V CDR1 and CDR2: MNHEY, SMNVEV (reference sequence). After removal of 5 bases from V and 1 base from J, the junction contained 5 bases not matched to a gene. The CDR3 covers 16 residues.

The rearrangement links TRBV7-9 to TRBJ2-7; no clear D. CDR1 and CDR2 from the germline V gene are SEHNR and FQNEAQ (reference sequence). Trimming left V 6 bases short and J 5 bases short, with 11 bases between. The CDR3 has 12 amino acids. The CDR3, as DNA: TGTGCCAGCAGTAGGTATGAGGACGAGCAGTACTTC. It yields the protein CASSRYEDEQYF.

The genes are TRBV5-1 and TRBJ2-7; D ambiguous. The CDR3 is made up of 15 amino acids. The V end lost 0 bases, the J end lost 5 bases, and 15 bases lay between the germline ends. The germline V gene has CDR1 SGHRS and CDR2 YFSETQ. The CDR3 is CASSLAVDSWDEQYF. CDR3 DNA: TGCGCCAGCAGCTTGGCCGTCGACTCGTGGGACGAGCAGTACTTC.

In this sample, this clone turned up a few times. This rearrangement joins TRBV7-9 to TRBJ2-7; TRBD2 matches 12 bases. With V trimmed by 5 bases and J by 4 bases, 12 bases remained unmatched. The CDR3 is 17 residues long. Germline V gene lookup returns CDR1 SEHNR and CDR2 FQNEAQ (reference sequence). The CDR3 DNA reads as TGTGCCAGCAGCCCGACTAGCGGGGGATCGAGGAGGTACGAGCAGTACTTC. Encoded protein: CASSPTSGGSRRYEQYF.

The rearrangement joins TRBV19 to TRBJ1-5; D gene unclear. Germline V gives CDR1 LNHDA, CDR2 SQIVND (reference sequence). There are 14 residues in the CDR3. With 3 bases removed from V and 7 bases from J, the gap between germline ends came to 13 bases. The CDR3 protein is CASSIPYWEQPQHF. CDR3 coding DNA: TGTGCCAGTAGTATCCCTTACTGGGAGCAGCCCCAGCATTTT.